This T cell receptor (beta chain) was identified during a study of shared clonotypes between healthy human individuals. As for the study in general: CD4 naive and memory got three plates each, CD8 naive two, CD8 memory one.

V shed 2 bases and J 5 bases; nucleotides not matched to a gene: 13. CDR1 and CDR2 from the germline V gene are SEHNR and FQNEAQ (reference sequence). The CDR3 spans 17 residues. In the study's own analysis: Filtering differed for immunoSEQ, which gave only junction sequences without quality scores. The repertoire was sequenced with immunoSEQ multiplex PCR; TCRdb's copy has only in-frame clones and lacks some. The V and J calls and clone size come from that table; D and trimming were worked out from the DNA. The sample holds around 2,000,000 clones, approximately 95% seen once. CD45RO negativity and positive selection for CCR7 defined naive CD8 cells, a population that excluded terminally differentiated effector memory CD45RA+ cells.

The clonotype was recovered from a man between 18 and 29 years old in good health. Sequencing used naive CD8+ T cells sorted from blood. The rearrangement uses TRBV7-9 and TRBJ2-3, with TRBD2 matching 7 bases. The CDR3 nucleotides are TGTGCCAGCAGCTTAAGAGTGGGAGGGCCGGGAGGAGATACGCAGTATTTT. Translation: CASSLRVGGPGGDTQYF. The complete variable domain, with remaining parts taken from reference TRBV7-9 and TRBJ2-3, reads DTGVSQNPRHKITKRGQNVTFRCDPISEHNRLYWYRQTLGQGPEFLTYFQNEAQLEKSRLLSDRFSAERPKGSFSTLEIQRTEQGDSAMYLCASSLRVGGPGGDTQYFGPGTRLTVL.